The present entry profiles one TCR beta chain with its context. Its antigen is not known. This sample stems from a study of blood T cells in healthy people across ages. Study conclusions and caveats: Roughly linear declines in TCR beta diversity per million T cells occurred with age. The study found more naive CD4+ cells and higher diversity in long-lived than aged donors.

Sample-barcoded 5' priming and a J-beta primer mix drove a second PCR of 7 to 11 cycles. TCRdb ran MiXCR on the 5' RACE reads and lists one entry per CDR3 protein. The sample yields approximately 800,000 distinct CDR3 sequences, roughly 50% seen once. Extraction yielded at least 5 micrograms of total RNA per sample. This CDR3 is 15 amino acids long. V shed 2 bases, J shed 4 bases, and the junction held 6 bases outside the gene matches. Germline V lookup: CDR1 ENHRY, CDR2 SYGVKD. Sequences were obtained from blood. The TCR originated in a man of 80 years or more in good health. This sequence joins TRBV10-3 and TRBJ2-7; the match to TRBD2 covers 9 bases. The CDR3, as DNA: TGTGCCATCAGTGAGCCCCGAGGACTAGCGTACGAGCAGTACTTC. Its protein is CAISEPRGLAYEQYF.